The rows below give T cell receptor beta chains drawn from one sample of a study of control samples from healthy donors and cancer patients. Some clones are missing from TCRdb's copy, which holds only in-frame ones; the method was immunoSEQ multiplex PCR. The sample carries about 80,000 clones, roughly 91% recorded once. Source material: blood. The receptors derive from a woman in her fifties or sixties in good health. CDR3s include the opening cysteine and the closing phenylalanine or tryptophan. A D gene is named only where the DNA matches it firmly. Clone size is given for some rows only: seen once, a few or many times, or a class if the clone is expanded.

clone size: NA
V gene: TRBV2
J gene: TRBJ2-1
CDR3 length: 14
D gene: TRBD2
CDR3 DNA: TGTGCCAGCAAGTCGGGACTAGCTTACAATGAGCAGTTCTTC
CDR3 protein: CASKSGLAYNEQFF

clone size: NA
V gene: TRBV9
J gene: TRBJ2-3
CDR3 length: 12
D gene: NA
CDR3 DNA: TGTGCCAGCAGCGTAGACGCAGATACGCAGTATTTT
CDR3 protein: CASSVDADTQYF

clone size: NA
V gene: TRBV9
J gene: TRBJ2-7
CDR3 length: 12
D gene: NA
CDR3 DNA: TGTGCCAGCAGCCCCGGGGTGGGTTGGCAGTACTTC
CDR3 protein: CASSPGVGWQYF

clone size: NA
V gene: TRBV6-1
J gene: TRBJ1-6
CDR3 length: 14
D gene: TRBD1
CDR3 DNA: TGTGCCAGCAGCGAGACAGGGGACGGTTCACCCCTCCACTTT
CDR3 protein: CASSETGDGSPLHF

clone size: NA
V gene: TRBV6-1
J gene: TRBJ2-1
CDR3 length: 17
D gene: NA
CDR3 DNA: TGTGCCAGCAGTGAAACTTGGCGGGGAGACATCTACAATGAGCAGTTCTTC
CDR3 protein: CASSETWRGDIYNEQFF

clone size: NA
V gene: TRBV4-2
J gene: TRBJ1-2
CDR3 length: 16
D gene: TRBD1
CDR3 DNA: TGTGCCAGCAGCCAATCCACGACAGGGGTACCCTGGGGCTACACCTTC
CDR3 protein: CASSQSTTGVPWGYTF

clone size: NA
V gene: TRBV7-2
J gene: TRBJ1-3
CDR3 length: 16
D gene: NA
CDR3 DNA: TGTGCCAGCAGCTTAGGTGGCCTTACCTCTGGAAACACCATATATTTT
CDR3 protein: CASSLGGLTSGNTIYF

clone size: NA
V gene: TRBV11-2
J gene: TRBJ2-1
CDR3 length: 18
D gene: TRBD2
CDR3 DNA: TGTGCCAGCAGCTTAGGAAGACTAGCGGGGGGGCCTGGTGATGAGCAGTTCTTC
CDR3 protein: CASSLGRLAGGPGDEQFF

clone size: once
V gene: TRBV9
J gene: TRBJ1-4
CDR3 length: 15
D gene: NA
CDR3 DNA: TGTGCCAGCAGCGTAGCACCCAATTCGGGTGAAAAACTGTTTTTT
CDR3 protein: CASSVAPNSGEKLFF

clone size: NA
V gene: TRBV6-6
J gene: TRBJ2-7
CDR3 length: 14
D gene: TRBD2
CDR3 DNA: TGTGCCAGCAGACTACTAGCGTCCTCCTACGAGCAGTACTTC
CDR3 protein: CASRLLASSYEQYF

clone size: once
V gene: TRBV27
J gene: TRBJ2-3
CDR3 length: 14
D gene: TRBD2
CDR3 DNA: TGTGCCAGCGGGACCCGCGGGAGTACAGATACGCAGTATTTT
CDR3 protein: CASGTRGSTDTQYF

clone size: NA
V gene: TRBV4-2
J gene: TRBJ2-3
CDR3 length: 17
D gene: TRBD2
CDR3 DNA: TGTGCCAGCAGCCAAGGTGACGGGGGGTCTGGCACAGATACGCAGTATTTT
CDR3 protein: CASSQGDGGSGTDTQYF

clone size: NA
V gene: TRBV6-6
J gene: TRBJ2-5
CDR3 length: 12
D gene: NA
CDR3 DNA: TGTGCCAGCAAGCAAGGTTGGGAGACCCAGTACTTC
CDR3 protein: CASKQGWETQYF

clone size: NA
V gene: TRBV7-6
J gene: TRBJ2-2
CDR3 length: 16
D gene: NA
CDR3 DNA: TGTGCCAGCAGCTCGCGACTGCAGGCGAACACCGGGGAGCTGTTTTTT
CDR3 protein: CASSSRLQANTGELFF

clone size: once
V gene: TRBV5-6
J gene: TRBJ1-2
CDR3 length: 12
D gene: NA
CDR3 DNA: TGTGCCAGCAGCCTATCAGGGTATGGCTACACCTTC
CDR3 protein: CASSLSGYGYTF

clone size: once
V gene: TRBV30
J gene: TRBJ2-7
CDR3 length: 12
D gene: NA
CDR3 DNA: TGTGCCTGGAGTGCTCCCGAGGGCGGCAAGCACTTC
CDR3 protein: CAWSAPEGGKHF

clone size: NA
V gene: TRBV4-1
J gene: TRBJ2-1
CDR3 length: 17
D gene: NA
CDR3 DNA: TGCGCCAGCAGCCAAGGGGCGGGTCAGGGATCCTACAATGAGCAGTTCTTC
CDR3 protein: CASSQGAGQGSYNEQFF

clone size: NA
V gene: TRBV19
J gene: TRBJ1-4
CDR3 length: 15
D gene: NA
CDR3 DNA: TGTGCCAGTAGCCCCGGGGGGGGCCGCAATGAAAAACTGTTTTTT
CDR3 protein: CASSPGGGRNEKLFF

clone size: NA
V gene: TRBV10-3
J gene: TRBJ1-6
CDR3 length: 13
D gene: TRBD1
CDR3 DNA: TGTGCCATCAGCAGGACAGGTGAATCACCCCTCCACTTT
CDR3 protein: CAISRTGESPLHF

clone size: NA
V gene: TRBV18
J gene: TRBJ1-1
CDR3 length: 15
D gene: NA
CDR3 DNA: TGTGCCAGCTCGCCTGACCAGGGGAGGAACACTGAAGCTTTCTTT
CDR3 protein: CASSPDQGRNTEAFF

clone size: NA
V gene: TRBV5-5
J gene: TRBJ1-5
CDR3 length: 16
D gene: NA
CDR3 DNA: TGTGCCAGCAGCTTGGGATTAGGGAAGGGCGATCAGCCCCAGCATTTT
CDR3 protein: CASSLGLGKGDQPQHF

clone size: NA
V gene: TRBV7-3
J gene: TRBJ2-5
CDR3 length: 16
D gene: TRBD2
CDR3 DNA: TGTGCCAGCAGCTTGGTCGGGACTAGCGGGTCGGAGACCCAGTACTTC
CDR3 protein: CASSLVGTSGSETQYF

clone size: few
V gene: TRBV18
J gene: TRBJ2-7
CDR3 length: 13
D gene: NA
CDR3 DNA: TGTGCCAGCTCACGGGGTAAGGCCCACGAGCAGTACTTC
CDR3 protein: CASSRGKAHEQYF

clone size: NA
V gene: TRBV3-1/TRBV3-2
J gene: TRBJ2-3
CDR3 length: 18
D gene: TRBD2
CDR3 DNA: TGTGCCAGCAGCCAAGAGGAAGTAGCGGGGGGAGAGGGAGATACGCAGTATTTT
CDR3 protein: CASSQEEVAGGEGDTQYF

clone size: NA
V gene: TRBV28
J gene: TRBJ2-1
CDR3 length: 13
D gene: NA
CDR3 DNA: TGTGCCAGTAGACAGGACGACTACAATGAGCAGTTCTTC
CDR3 protein: CASRQDDYNEQFF

clone size: few
V gene: TRBV18
J gene: TRBJ2-1
CDR3 length: 14
D gene: NA
CDR3 DNA: TGTGCCAGCTCACGTCTGGGGACGTACAATGAGCAGTTCTTC
CDR3 protein: CASSRLGTYNEQFF

clone size: NA
V gene: TRBV7-9
J gene: TRBJ2-2
CDR3 length: 14
D gene: NA
CDR3 DNA: TGTGCCAGCATGCTAGATGCGAACACCGGGGAGCTGTTTTTT
CDR3 protein: CASMLDANTGELFF

clone size: NA
V gene: TRBV6-1
J gene: TRBJ2-7
CDR3 length: 17
D gene: NA
CDR3 DNA: TGTGCCAGCAGTGAATTTAGGCTGGGGGAGATCCCCTACGAGCAGTACTTC
CDR3 protein: CASSEFRLGEIPYEQYF

clone size: NA
V gene: TRBV9
J gene: TRBJ1-2
CDR3 length: 11
D gene: NA
CDR3 DNA: TGTGCCAGCAGCGTCGGTTATGGCTACACCTTC
CDR3 protein: CASSVGYGYTF

clone size: NA
V gene: TRBV4-1
J gene: TRBJ2-1
CDR3 length: 18
D gene: TRBD2
CDR3 DNA: TGCGCCAGCAGCCAGGCTGGCCCCGGGACTAGCGGCTACAATGAGCAGTTCTTC
CDR3 protein: CASSQAGPGTSGYNEQFF

clone size: NA
V gene: TRBV11-3
J gene: TRBJ2-2
CDR3 length: 15
D gene: TRBD1
CDR3 DNA: TGTGCCAGCAGCTTACTGGGACAGCACACCGGGGAGCTGTTTTTT
CDR3 protein: CASSLLGQHTGELFF

clone size: NA
V gene: TRBV12-5
J gene: TRBJ2-3
CDR3 length: 14
D gene: TRBD2
CDR3 DNA: TGTGCTAGTGGTTTCGCGGGGGGGCCATATACGCAGTATTTT
CDR3 protein: CASGFAGGPYTQYF

clone size: NA
V gene: TRBV5-1
J gene: TRBJ1-1
CDR3 length: 17
D gene: TRBD1
CDR3 DNA: TGCGCCAGCAGCTTGGGGACAGGGACGAGTATATACACTGAAGCTTTCTTT
CDR3 protein: CASSLGTGTSIYTEAFF

clone size: few
V gene: TRBV28
J gene: TRBJ1-5
CDR3 length: 15
D gene: NA
CDR3 DNA: TGTGCCAGCATCCTAGGAGCAGGGCATACTCAGCCCCAGCATTTT
CDR3 protein: CASILGAGHTQPQHF

clone size: few
V gene: TRBV2
J gene: TRBJ2-4
CDR3 length: 15
D gene: TRBD1
CDR3 DNA: TGTGCCAGCAGTGACGCCAGGGGGGCCAAAAACATTCAGTACTTC
CDR3 protein: CASSDARGAKNIQYF

clone size: NA
V gene: TRBV5-5
J gene: TRBJ1-1
CDR3 length: 13
D gene: NA
CDR3 DNA: TGTGCCAGCAGCTCTGGGTGGGACACTGAAGCTTTCTTT
CDR3 protein: CASSSGWDTEAFF

clone size: NA
V gene: TRBV9
J gene: TRBJ2-5
CDR3 length: 15
D gene: NA
CDR3 DNA: TGTGCCAGCAGCGTGAGGGACTTACCCCAAGAGACCCAGTACTTC
CDR3 protein: CASSVRDLPQETQYF

clone size: NA
V gene: TRBV18
J gene: TRBJ2-7
CDR3 length: 11
D gene: NA
CDR3 DNA: TGTGCCAGCTCCGCCTGGGACGAGCAGTACTTC
CDR3 protein: CASSAWDEQYF

clone size: NA
V gene: TRBV6-5
J gene: TRBJ1-1
CDR3 length: 12
D gene: TRBD1
CDR3 DNA: TGTGCCAGCAGTCTAGAGACAGGGGCCTCTTTCTTT
CDR3 protein: CASSLETGASFF

clone size: NA
V gene: TRBV6-5
J gene: TRBJ2-1
CDR3 length: 13
D gene: TRBD1
CDR3 DNA: TGTGCCAGCCGGGACAGGGGTTCACGTGAGCAGTTCTTC
CDR3 protein: CASRDRGSREQFF

clone size: NA
V gene: TRBV20-1
J gene: TRBJ1-1
CDR3 length: 10
D gene: NA
CDR3 DNA: TGCAGTGCTAGGGACCAGAGGGCTTTCTTT
CDR3 protein: CSARDQRAFF

clone size: once
V gene: TRBV5-1
J gene: TRBJ2-3
CDR3 length: 16
D gene: TRBD2
CDR3 DNA: TGCGCCAGCAGCACAGGACTAGCGGGGGCCACAGATACGCAGTATTTT
CDR3 protein: CASSTGLAGATDTQYF

clone size: NA
V gene: TRBV6-5
J gene: TRBJ2-7
CDR3 length: 14
D gene: TRBD1
CDR3 DNA: TGTGCCAGCAGTCCCCGGACAGGCCCCTACGAGCAGTACTTC
CDR3 protein: CASSPRTGPYEQYF

clone size: NA
V gene: TRBV5-1
J gene: TRBJ1-1
CDR3 length: 14
D gene: NA
CDR3 DNA: TGCGCCAGCAGCTTGGAGGGGATGAACACTGAAGCTTTCTTT
CDR3 protein: CASSLEGMNTEAFF

clone size: NA
V gene: TRBV6-5
J gene: TRBJ2-4
CDR3 length: 12
D gene: NA
CDR3 DNA: TGTGCCAGCAGCTCAGGACGGGACATTCAGTACTTC
CDR3 protein: CASSSGRDIQYF

clone size: NA
V gene: TRBV3-1/TRBV3-2
J gene: TRBJ1-5
CDR3 length: 15
D gene: NA
CDR3 DNA: TGTGCCAGCAGCCAAGATCAGTCTCCCAATCAGCCCCAGCATTTT
CDR3 protein: CASSQDQSPNQPQHF

clone size: NA
V gene: TRBV30
J gene: TRBJ2-1
CDR3 length: 11
D gene: NA
CDR3 DNA: TGTGCCTGGAGCCGAGCGGATGAGCAGTTCTTC
CDR3 protein: CAWSRADEQFF

clone size: NA
V gene: TRBV5-4
J gene: TRBJ1-2
CDR3 length: 14
D gene: TRBD1
CDR3 DNA: TGTGCCAGCAGCCCGGGGACAGTCGTCTATGGCTACACCTTC
CDR3 protein: CASSPGTVVYGYTF

clone size: NA
V gene: TRBV30
J gene: TRBJ1-1
CDR3 length: 11
D gene: NA
CDR3 DNA: TGTGCCTGGAGTCGGGACACTGAAGCTTTCTTT
CDR3 protein: CAWSRDTEAFF

clone size: NA
V gene: TRBV5-5
J gene: TRBJ2-7
CDR3 length: 14
D gene: TRBD2
CDR3 DNA: TGTGCCAGCAGCTTGGGGGGGGGAGGCTACGAGCAGTACTTC
CDR3 protein: CASSLGGGGYEQYF

clone size: NA
V gene: TRBV5-4
J gene: TRBJ2-1
CDR3 length: 17
D gene: TRBD2
CDR3 DNA: TGTGCCAGCAGCTTGGGGTGGACTAGCGGGAGGGCCGGTGAGCAGTTCTTC
CDR3 protein: CASSLGWTSGRAGEQFF

clone size: NA
V gene: TRBV28
J gene: TRBJ2-1
CDR3 length: 15
D gene: TRBD2
CDR3 DNA: TGTGCCAGCAAGCGAGCGGGAGGGACCGTCAATGAGCAGTTCTTC
CDR3 protein: CASKRAGGTVNEQFF

clone size: NA
V gene: TRBV6-5
J gene: TRBJ2-7
CDR3 length: 14
D gene: TRBD2
CDR3 DNA: TGTGCCAGCAGGCCGGGGCTAGCGGGCAACTCTTTAATTTTC
CDR3 protein: CASRPGLAGNSLIF

clone size: NA
V gene: TRBV6-5
J gene: TRBJ1-2
CDR3 length: 15
D gene: NA
CDR3 DNA: TGTGCCAGCAGTTACTCCCAGGGGACATTAACCGGCTACACCTTC
CDR3 protein: CASSYSQGTLTGYTF

clone size: NA
V gene: TRBV4-1
J gene: TRBJ1-6
CDR3 length: 15
D gene: TRBD1
CDR3 DNA: TGCGCCAGCAGCCGACCGGGACAGGATAATTCACCCCTCCACTTT
CDR3 protein: CASSRPGQDNSPLHF

clone size: NA
V gene: TRBV11-2
J gene: TRBJ2-1
CDR3 length: 15
D gene: NA
CDR3 DNA: TGTGCCAGCAGGCCCAATCAGGGTCCCTACAATGAGCAGTTCTTC
CDR3 protein: CASRPNQGPYNEQFF

clone size: once
V gene: TRBV28
J gene: TRBJ2-4
CDR3 length: 11
D gene: NA
CDR3 DNA: TGTGCCACAGGACCTCGGCGGGTTCGGTACTTC
CDR3 protein: CATGPRRVRYF

clone size: NA
V gene: TRBV15
J gene: TRBJ2-1
CDR3 length: 15
D gene: TRBD2
CDR3 DNA: TGTGCCACCAGCAGAGTGCGGGAGGGCCCGGGTGAGCAGTTCTTC
CDR3 protein: CATSRVREGPGEQFF